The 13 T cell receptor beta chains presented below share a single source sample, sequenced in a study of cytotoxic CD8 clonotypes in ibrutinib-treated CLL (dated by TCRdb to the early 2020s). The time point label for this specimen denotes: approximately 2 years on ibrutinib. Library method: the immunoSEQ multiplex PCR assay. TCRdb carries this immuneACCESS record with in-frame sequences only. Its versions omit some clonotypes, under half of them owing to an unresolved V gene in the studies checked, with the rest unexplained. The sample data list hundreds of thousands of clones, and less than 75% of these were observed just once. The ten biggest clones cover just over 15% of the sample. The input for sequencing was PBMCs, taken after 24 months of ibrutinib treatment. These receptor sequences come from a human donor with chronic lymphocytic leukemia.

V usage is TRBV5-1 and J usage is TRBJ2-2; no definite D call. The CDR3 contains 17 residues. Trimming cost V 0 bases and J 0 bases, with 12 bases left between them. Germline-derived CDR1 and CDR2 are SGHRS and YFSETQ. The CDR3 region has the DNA TGCGCCAGCAGCTTGGCCACCTCCTCTTCGAACACCGGGGAGCTGTTTTTT. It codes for CASSLATSSSNTGELFF.

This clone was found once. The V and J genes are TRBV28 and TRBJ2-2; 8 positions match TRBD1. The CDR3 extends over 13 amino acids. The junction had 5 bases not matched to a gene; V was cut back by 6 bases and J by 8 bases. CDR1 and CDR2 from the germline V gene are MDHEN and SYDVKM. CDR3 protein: CASRKDREGELFF. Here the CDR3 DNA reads TGTGCCAGCAGAAAGGACAGGGAAGGGGAGCTGTTTTTT.

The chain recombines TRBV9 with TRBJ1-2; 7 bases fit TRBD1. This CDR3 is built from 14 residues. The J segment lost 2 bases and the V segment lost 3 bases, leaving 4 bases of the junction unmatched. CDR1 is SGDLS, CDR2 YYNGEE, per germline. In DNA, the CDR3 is TGTGCCAGCAGCGAGGAGACAGGGAACTATGGCTACACCTTC. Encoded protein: CASSEETGNYGYTF.

Written as DNA, the CDR3 is TGCGCCAGCAGCCAAGATGTTGGGAGCCTGTCTCTCTACGAGCAGTACTTC. As protein: CASSQDVGSLSLYEQYF. The chain recombines TRBV4-1 with TRBJ2-7; maybe TRBD2 (5 bases). Trimming took off 0 bases at V and 3 bases at J, with 18 bases between the two ends. This CDR3 contains 17 residues. Germline V CDR1 and CDR2: MGHRA, YSYEKL.

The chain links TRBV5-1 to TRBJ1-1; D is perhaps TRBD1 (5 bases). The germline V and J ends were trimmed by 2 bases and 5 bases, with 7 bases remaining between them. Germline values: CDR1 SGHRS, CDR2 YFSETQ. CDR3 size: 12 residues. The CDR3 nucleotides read TGCGCCAGCAGCTTAGGGACGACTGAAGCTTTCTTT. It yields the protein CASSLGTTEAFF. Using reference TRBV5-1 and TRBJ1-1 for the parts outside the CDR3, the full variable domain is KAGVTQTPRYLIKTRGQQVTLSCSPISGHRSVSWYQQTPGQGLQFLFEYFSETQRNKGNFPGRFSGRQFSNSRSEMNVSTLELGDSALYLCASSLGTTEAFFGQGTRLTVV.

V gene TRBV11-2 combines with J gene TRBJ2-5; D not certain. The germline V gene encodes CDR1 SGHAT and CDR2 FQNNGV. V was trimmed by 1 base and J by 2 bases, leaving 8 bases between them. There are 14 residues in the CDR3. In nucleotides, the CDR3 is TGTGCCAGCAGCTTAGGCTCCGAGCAAGAGACCCAGTACTTC. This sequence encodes CASSLGSEQETQYF. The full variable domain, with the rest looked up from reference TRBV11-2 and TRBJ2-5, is EAGVAQSPRYKIIEKRQSVAFWCNPISGHATLYWYQQILGQGPKLLIQFQNNGVVDDSQLPKDRFSAERLKGVDSTLKIQPAKLEDSAVYLCASSLGSEQETQYFGPGTRLLVL.

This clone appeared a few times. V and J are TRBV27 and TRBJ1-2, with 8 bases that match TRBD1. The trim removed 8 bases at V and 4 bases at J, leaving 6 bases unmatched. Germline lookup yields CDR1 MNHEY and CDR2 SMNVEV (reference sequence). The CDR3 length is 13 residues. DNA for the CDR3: TGTGCCAGCGGTACCGGACAGGGCTATGGCTACACCTTC. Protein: CASGTGQGYGYTF.

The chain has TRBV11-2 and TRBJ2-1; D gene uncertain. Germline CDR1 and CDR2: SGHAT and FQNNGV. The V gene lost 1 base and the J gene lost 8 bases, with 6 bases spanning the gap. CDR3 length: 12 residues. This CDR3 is CASSLVSDEQFF. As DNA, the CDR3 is TGTGCCAGCAGCTTAGTGTCTGATGAGCAGTTCTTC.

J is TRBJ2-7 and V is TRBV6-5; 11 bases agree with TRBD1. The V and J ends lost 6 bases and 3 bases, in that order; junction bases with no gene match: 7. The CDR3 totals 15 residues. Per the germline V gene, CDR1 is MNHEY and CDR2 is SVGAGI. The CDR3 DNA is TGTGCCAGCAGCCCCGAGGGACAGGGGGTCTACGAGCAGTACTTC. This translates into CASSPEGQGVYEQYF.

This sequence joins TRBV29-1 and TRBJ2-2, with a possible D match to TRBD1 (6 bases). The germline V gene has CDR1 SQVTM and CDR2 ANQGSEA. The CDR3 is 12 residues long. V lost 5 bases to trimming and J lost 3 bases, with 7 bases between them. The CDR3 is CSVRTDTGELFF. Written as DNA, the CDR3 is TGCAGCGTTCGGACAGACACCGGGGAGCTGTTTTTT.

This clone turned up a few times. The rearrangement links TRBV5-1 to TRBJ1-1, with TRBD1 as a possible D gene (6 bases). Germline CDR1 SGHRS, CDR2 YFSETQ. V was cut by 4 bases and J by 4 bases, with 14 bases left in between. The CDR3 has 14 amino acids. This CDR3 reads CASSVRTAFTEAFF. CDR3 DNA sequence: TGCGCCAGCAGCGTGAGGACAGCTTTCACTGAAGCTTTCTTT.

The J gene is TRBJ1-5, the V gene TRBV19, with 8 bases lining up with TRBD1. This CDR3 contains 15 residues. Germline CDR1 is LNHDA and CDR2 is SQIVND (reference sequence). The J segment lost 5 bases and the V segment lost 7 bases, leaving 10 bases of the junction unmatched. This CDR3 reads CASTNGQGRDQPQHF. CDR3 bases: TGTGCCAGTACTAACGGACAGGGTAGGGATCAGCCCCAGCATTTT.

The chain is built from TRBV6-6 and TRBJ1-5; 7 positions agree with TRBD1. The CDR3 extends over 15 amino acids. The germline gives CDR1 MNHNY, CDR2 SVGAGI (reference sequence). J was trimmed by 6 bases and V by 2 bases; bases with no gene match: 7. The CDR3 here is CASSYQTGVAQPQHF. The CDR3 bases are TGTGCCAGCAGTTACCAAACAGGGGTCGCTCAGCCCCAGCATTTT.